A selection of T cell receptor beta chains follows, all from one sample in a study of Graves' ophthalmopathy and Graves' hyperthyroidism. TCRdb analysed the multiplex PCR reads with MiXCR anew, one entry per CDR3 protein. The sample includes about 600,000 distinct CDR3 sequences, less than 40% of them seen just once. The sample consisted of peripheral blood or thyroid tissue (not recorded which). These receptors all stem from an adult man with Graves' hyperthyroidism. CDR3s include the opening cysteine and the closing phenylalanine or tryptophan. A D gene is named only where the DNA matches it firmly. Clone size is not always given. Where it is, it says once, few, many or a class for expanded clones.

J gene	clone size	V gene	D gene	CDR3 protein	CDR3 DNA
TRBJ2-5	many	TRBV7-9	TRBD1	CASSSRQGYQETQYF	TGTGCCAGCAGCTCCCGACAGGGATACCAAGAGACCCAGTACTTC
TRBJ1-1	many	TRBV20-1	.	CSARETENTEAFF	TGCAGTGCTAGAGAAACAGAAAACACTGAAGCTTTCTTT
TRBJ1-6	few	TRBV2	TRBD1	CASGGQGANSPLHF	TGTGCCAGCGGAGGACAGGGAGCTAATTCACCCCTCCACTTT
TRBJ2-7	many	TRBV24-1	.	CATSDPRDPLSYEQYF	TGTGCCACCAGTGATCCCCGGGACCCCCTGTCCTACGAGCAGTACTTC
TRBJ1-2	many	TRBV10-3	.	CAISDALDRSYGYTF	TGTGCCATCAGTGACGCCCTGGACAGAAGCTATGGCTACACCTTC
TRBJ1-6	many	TRBV9	.	CASSVTDYNSPLHF	TGTGCCAGCAGCGTGACAGACTATAATTCACCCCTCCACTTT
TRBJ1-4	once	TRBV10-3	TRBD1	CAIQDGTGSEKLFF	TGTGCCATACAGGATGGGACAGGGTCTGAAAAACTGTTTTTT
TRBJ1-2	.	TRBV29-1	TRBD1	CSSYRPGQGRYGYTF	TGCAGCAGTTACCGACCCGGACAGGGACGGTATGGCTACACCTTC
TRBJ2-1	once	TRBV19	.	CASSIGARGNEQFF	TGTGCCAGTAGTATCGGGGCTCGTGGGAATGAGCAGTTCTTC
TRBJ1-2	many	TRBV7-3	.	CASRSGGANYGYTF	TGTGCCAGCAGGTCGGGAGGGGCTAACTATGGCTACACCTTC
TRBJ2-7	.	TRBV25-1	.	CASMATSSYEQYF	TGTGCCAGCATGGCCACCAGCTCCTACGAGCAGTACTTC
TRBJ2-7	few	TRBV13	TRBD2	CASKKAGGPYEQYF	TGTGCCAGCAAAAAAGCGGGGGGGCCCTACGAGCAGTACTTC
TRBJ1-2	.	TRBV7-2	TRBD1	CASSQTGQGARDYGYTF	TGTGCCAGCAGCCAGACGGGACAGGGGGCGCGGGACTATGGCTACACCTTC
TRBJ2-5	few	TRBV10-3	.	CASSESYGGLLETQYF	TGTGCCAGCAGTGAAAGTTATGGGGGGCTCTTGGAGACCCAGTACTTC
TRBJ2-7	.	TRBV10-3	TRBD1	CAISESTGDRTYEQYF	TGTGCCATCAGTGAGTCGACAGGGGACAGGACCTACGAGCAGTACTTC
TRBJ2-1	once	TRBV7-9	.	CASSLASRNEQFF	TGTGCCAGCAGCTTAGCTAGTCGCAATGAGCAGTTCTTC
TRBJ2-3	.	TRBV29-1	.	CSVEAGSGPPTDTQYF	TGCAGCGTTGAAGCTGGGTCGGGGCCCCCCACAGATACGCAGTATTTT
TRBJ1-2	.	TRBV2	.	CASSPLGGEGYTF	TGTGCCAGCAGTCCCCTCGGGGGGGAAGGCTACACCTTC
TRBJ1-3	many	TRBV5-8	.	CASSLAGQASGNTIYF	TGTGCCAGCAGCTTGGCCGGGCAGGCCTCTGGAAACACCATATATTTT
TRBJ2-2	.	TRBV5-4	TRBD1	CASTATGSNTGELFF	TGTGCCAGCACCGCGACAGGGTCGAACACCGGGGAGCTGTTTTTT
TRBJ2-7	.	TRBV28	TRBD1	CASSPDRGRSYEQYF	TGTGCCAGCAGTCCCGACAGGGGGCGATCCTACGAGCAGTACTTC
TRBJ1-2	.	TRBV20-1	.	CSASGLAGEYTF	TGCAGTGCGAGTGGACTAGCGGGGGAGTACACCTTC
TRBJ1-6	many	TRBV29-1	TRBD1	CSVRGTGHNSPLHF	TGCAGCGTAAGAGGGACAGGACATAATTCACCCCTCCACTTT
TRBJ2-7	.	TRBV20-1	.	CSASRAYEQYF	TGCAGTGCTAGTAGGGCCTACGAGCAGTACTTC
TRBJ2-2	.	TRBV24-1	.	CATSALAGELFF	TGTGCCACCAGTGCGTTAGCAGGCGAGCTGTTTTTT
TRBJ1-1	many	TRBV24-1	.	CATKTGVNTEAFF	TGTGCCACTAAGACAGGAGTGAACACTGAAGCTTTCTTT
TRBJ1-5	once	TRBV20-1	TRBD1	CSGRGQGQPQHF	TGCAGTGGTAGGGGGCAAGGCCAGCCCCAGCATTTT
TRBJ2-7	few	TRBV7-9	TRBD1	CASSPWDRPAYEQYF	TGTGCCAGCAGCCCGTGGGACAGGCCAGCCTACGAGCAGTACTTC
TRBJ2-2	.	TRBV5-1	.	CASSTPGQNTGELFF	TGCGCCAGCAGCACCCCGGGACAGAACACCGGGGAGCTGTTTTTT
TRBJ2-7	many	TRBV29-1	TRBD1	CSVADRVYEQYF	TGCAGCGTTGCCGACAGGGTATACGAGCAGTACTTC
TRBJ2-7	.	TRBV3-1	.	CASSQDGGRPSYEQYF	TGTGCCAGCAGCCAAGATGGGGGACGCCCCTCCTACGAGCAGTACTTC
TRBJ1-2	many	TRBV7-9	.	CASSDTYGYTF	TGTGCCAGCAGCGACACTTATGGCTACACCTTC
TRBJ2-3	once	TRBV6-1	TRBD1	CASSFGQGDGLTDTQYF	TGTGCCAGCAGTTTTGGACAGGGCGATGGACTAACAGATACGCAGTATTTT
TRBJ2-2	.	TRBV24-1	TRBD2	CAASDLSAGGPGELCF	TGTGCCGCCAGTGATTTATCGGCGGGAGGCCCCGGGGAGCTGTGTTTT
TRBJ2-6	.	TRBV7-8	.	CASSLAPTGANVLTF	TGTGCCAGCAGCTTAGCACCGACCGGGGCCAACGTCCTGACTTTC
TRBJ2-7	many	TRBV7-2	.	CASSFYRVPEQYF	TGTGCCAGCAGCTTCTACAGGGTTCCCGAGCAGTACTTC
TRBJ2-5	.	TRBV2	.	CASSEDWGQPQYF	TGTGCCAGCAGTGAAGACTGGGGTCAGCCCCAGTACTTC
TRBJ2-5	.	TRBV5-1	TRBD1	CASSSTGGSNQPQYF	TGCGCCAGCAGCTCGACAGGGGGCAGCAATCAGCCCCAGTACTTC
TRBJ1-6	many	TRBV20-1	.	CSAREGRDNSPLHF	TGCAGTGCTAGAGAAGGGCGGGATAATTCACCCCTCCACTTT
TRBJ1-1	many	TRBV27	TRBD1	CASSPWTGGTEAFF	TGTGCCAGCAGTCCCTGGACAGGGGGAACTGAAGCTTTCTTT
TRBJ2-7	few	TRBV3-1	.	CASSQRLGGAEQYF	TGTGCCAGCAGCCAACGCCTGGGGGGAGCCGAGCAGTACTTC
TRBJ2-5	.	TRBV2	.	CATSSRDMDQETQYF	TGTGCCACCTCGTCCCGGGACATGGACCAAGAGACCCAGTACTTC
TRBJ2-7	few	TRBV12-3/TRBV12-4	TRBD1	CASSSGGRSDEQYF	TGTGCCAGCAGTTCAGGGGGCAGAAGCGACGAGCAGTACTTC
TRBJ2-2	.	TRBV7-9	.	CASSRLLGNAGTGELFF	TGTGCCAGCAGCCGTCTTTTGGGTAATGCGGGCACCGGGGAGCTGTTTTTT
TRBJ2-2	many	TRBV10-3	TRBD1	CAISGSDRGKTGELFF	TGTGCCATCAGTGGATCGGACAGGGGAAAAACCGGGGAGCTGTTTTTT
TRBJ2-7	many	TRBV6-1	.	CASHDSSEQYF	TGTGCCAGCCACGACAGCTCGGAGCAGTACTTC
TRBJ2-2	many	TRBV2	.	CASSVWGANTGELFF	TGTGCCAGCAGTGTCTGGGGGGCGAACACCGGGGAGCTGTTTTTT
TRBJ2-2	.	TRBV24-1	TRBD2	CASSPSWGLAGVEGNTGELFF	TGTGCCAGCAGCCCCTCCTGGGGACTAGCGGGAGTGGAGGGAAACACCGGGGAGCTGTTTTTT
TRBJ1-3	.	TRBV7-2	.	CASSLKTGVGNTIYF	TGTGCCAGCAGCTTAAAGACAGGCGTCGGAAACACCATATATTTT